The clone carrying this T cell receptor beta chain has just a few counts. What it binds is unknown. This sample is part of a study of cytomegalovirus exposure and HLA in healthy donors. Study as a whole: Sequencing of roughly 180 million T cells in an earlier analysis found some 100 million unique TCR beta sequences.

Germline CDR1 is LNHDA and CDR2 is SQIVND (reference sequence). This CDR3 spans 12 amino acids. V lost 10 bases to trimming and J lost 7 bases; unmatched junction nucleotides: 6. The primer mix had 60 Vbeta and 13 Jbeta primers. Using immunoSEQ multiplex PCR, the repertoire was profiled, and TCRdb retains in-frame clones only, with some absent. The data show about 130,000 clones, about 85% seen once. Study observations and caveats: By a later analysis, the bulk of CMV-associated TCR beta chains appeared HLA-restricted.

The chain employs TRBV19 and TRBJ1-4; 7 bases agree with TRBD1. Sequences were obtained from PBMCs. The sequence was collected from a boy aged 10-17 years in good health and CMV-seronegative. The CDR3 region is CATVGDSEKLFF. The CDR3 coding sequence is TGTGCCACAGTAGGGGACAGTGAAAAACTGTTTTTT.